This TCR beta chain was recovered during a study of PD-1 blockade in classical Hodgkin lymphoma. Every patient had relapsed following autologous stem cell transplantation, and cohorts differed in brentuximab vedotin exposure. TCRdb's copy holds only in-frame clones and misses some; the assay was immunoSEQ multiplex PCR. This table holds 72,000 or so clones, around 93% found once. This CDR3 contains 15 residues. Trimming removed 0 bases at V and 4 bases at J, with 13 bases between. Germline CDR1 reads SGHRS; CDR2 reads YFSETQ. This chain joins TRBV5-1 and TRBJ1-2; the D is unclear. This TCR derives from a human donor with classical Hodgkin lymphoma. The sequencing here drew on peripheral blood mononuclear cells (PBMCs), taken at baseline. CDR3 residues: CASSLGGAQSYGYTF. The CDR3 DNA reads TGCGCCAGCAGCTTGGGCGGCGCCCAGTCCTATGGCTACACCTTC. Full variable domain (missing parts from reference TRBV5-1 and TRBJ1-2): KAGVTQTPRYLIKTRGQQVTLSCSPISGHRSVSWYQQTPGQGLQFLFEYFSETQRNKGNFPGRFSGRQFSNSRSEMNVSTLELGDSALYLCASSLGGAQSYGYTFGSGTRLTVV.